These T cell receptor beta chains were read from a single sample in a study of CD8 T cells in ankylosing spondylitis. Each CDR3 protein gets one entry after TCRdb re-called the 5' RACE reads with MiXCR. The sample lists about 130,000 distinct CDR3 sequences, roughly 10% occurring once. The sample taken for sequencing was blood, either unsorted or a sorted T cell fraction (not recorded which). The receptors originated from a female donor with ankylosing spondylitis or in good health (not recorded which). Both conserved end residues are part of each CDR3. The order of the fields is J gene, D gene, clone size, V gene, CDR3 DNA, CDR3 protein. A D gene is named only where the DNA matches it firmly. Only part of the rows carry a size: once, few, many, or a class if the clone is expanded.

>TRBJ2-7|TRBD2|few|TRBV11-2
TGTGCCAGCAGCGCCGGGACTAGCGGCTACGAGCAGTACTTC
CASSAGTSGYEQYF
>TRBJ2-5|-|many|TRBV7-2
TGTGCCAGCAGCTCTGGGACGGCAGCGATTAAAGAGACCCAGTACTTC
CASSSGTAAIKETQYF
>TRBJ2-1|TRBD1|many|TRBV7-7
TGTGCCAGCAGCTTGTCCGGGACAGACAATGAGCAGTTCTTC
CASSLSGTDNEQFF
>TRBJ1-1|TRBD1|many|TRBV28
TGTGCCAGCAGTTTCACCGGACAGGGTTGGACTGAAGCTTTCTTT
CASSFTGQGWTEAFF
>TRBJ2-3|TRBD2|many|TRBV20-1
TGCAGTGCTAGAGCTGGGACTAGCGGTAAAACAGATACGCAGTATTTT
CSARAGTSGKTDTQYF
>TRBJ1-1|-|many|TRBV6-1
TGTGCCTGCTCCGTGGTGCAGGGCTTCACTGAAGCTTTCTTT
CACSVVQGFTEAFF
>TRBJ2-3|-|-|TRBV12-3/TRBV12-4
TGTGCCAGCAGCGCATGGGCAGGGGGCACAGATACGCAGTATTTT
CASSAWAGGTDTQYF
>TRBJ1-1|TRBD1|many|TRBV27
TGTGCCAGCAAGTTGACAGGGTCGAACACTGAAGCTTTCTTT
CASKLTGSNTEAFF
>TRBJ1-1|-|many|TRBV12-3/TRBV12-4
TGTGCCAGCAGTTTAGCGCCTAGGGCGGGTGAAGCTTTCTTT
CASSLAPRAGEAFF
>TRBJ2-4|TRBD1|many|TRBV11-2
TGTGCCAGCAGTTATGCCCCACGAGGGACAGTTTACGGCAAAAACATTCAGTACTTC
CASSYAPRGTVYGKNIQYF
>TRBJ2-2|-|few|TRBV6-2/TRBV6-3
TGTGCCAGCTACAGAACCGGGGAGCTGTTTTTT
CASYRTGELFF
>TRBJ2-7|TRBD1|many|TRBV7-9
TGTGCCAGCAGCGCCTCCGGACAGGGGAACGAGCAGTACTTC
CASSASGQGNEQYF
>TRBJ1-5|TRBD1|-|TRBV2
TGTGCCAGCAGTGCACAGGGGGATCAGCCCCAGCATTTT
CASSAQGDQPQHF
>TRBJ1-6|-|few|TRBV7-3
TGTGCCAGCAGCTTTACCAATTCACCCCTCCACTTT
CASSFTNSPLHF
>TRBJ1-1|TRBD1|many|TRBV20-1
TGCAGTGCCCGAGCCCTAGGGGGCGTCACTGAAGCTTTCTTT
CSARALGGVTEAFF
>TRBJ1-2|-|-|TRBV27
TGTGCCAGCAGTTTACGTTCGCCCAACTATGGCTACACCTTC
CASSLRSPNYGYTF
>TRBJ1-2|-|-|TRBV20-1
TGCAGTGCTAGAGACTCAGCAGCTAACCATGGCTACACCTTC
CSARDSAANHGYTF
>TRBJ2-1|-|many|TRBV5-1
TGCGCCAGCAGCTTGGGAGACGGAGCCTACAATGAGCAGTTCTTC
CASSLGDGAYNEQFF
>TRBJ2-1|-|many|TRBV14
TGTGCCAGCAGCCAAGGAGCTCAGCACTACAATGAGCAGTTCTTC
CASSQGAQHYNEQFF
>TRBJ2-3|TRBD2|-|TRBV7-3
TGTGCCAGCAGCAGGGGACTAGCGCCAGATACGCAGTATTTT
CASSRGLAPDTQYF
>TRBJ1-1|-|many|TRBV5-1
TGCGCCAGCAGCTTGTCCCCAGCACCGAACACTGAAGCTTTCTTT
CASSLSPAPNTEAFF
>TRBJ1-1|TRBD1|many|TRBV6-4
TGTGCCAGCAGTCCGGGACAGGAGAACACTGAAGCTTTCTTT
CASSPGQENTEAFF